What follows describes a single TCR beta chain. Its target antigen remains unknown. There are no base qualities to consult, and no much larger clone falls within one base. CDR1 and CDR2 are read off the germline V gene as SGHVS and FQNEAQ. Relative to germline, V is 6 bases shorter and J is 3 bases shorter, with 23 bases between their ends. Reading from cysteine to phenylalanine, the CDR3 counts 18 amino acids. Only the CDR3 portion is preserved as DNA: 54 bases, with reading frame beginning at the first base. This sample is drawn from a study of T cell changes during pregnancy in multiple sclerosis (dated by TCRdb to about 2019). A note on the overall study: The study looked at changes in the T cell repertoire across pregnancy in women with multiple sclerosis.

Library preparation employed the immunoSEQ multiplex PCR assay. TCRdb holds this immuneACCESS table with in-frame rearrangements only. Some clones are missing; in checked studies, unresolved V genes explain under half, and the rest has no known cause. The sample records roughly 15,000 clones, just under 85% of which are singletons. The leading ten clones occupy more than 8% of the sample. Sequencing used CD8+ T cells from peripheral blood mononuclear cells, obtained in the second trimester of pregnancy. The clonotype was recovered from a female donor in good health, enrolled as a control in a pregnancy study. Rearrangement joined TRBV7-8 to TRBJ2-2, and possibly TRBD2, on 7 matching bases. The sequence in DNA is TGTGCCAGCAGTCTTGGGGGCGGGGGCCCTTACTACACCGGGGAGCTGTTTTTT. The encoded protein is CASSLGGGGPYYTGELFF.